These 6 T cell receptor beta chains originate from one sample sequenced in a study of T cell changes during pregnancy in multiple sclerosis. TCRdb's table, derived via immunoSEQ multiplex PCR, lists solely in-frame clones and lacks some. The profile covers 90,000 to 150,000 clones, with about 94% appearing a single time and approximately 6.2% taken by the ten largest. The source material was peripheral blood, sampled before pregnancy. These receptors came from a female donor with multiple sclerosis, enrolled in a pregnancy study.

This chain uses TRBV11-2 with TRBJ2-3; a weak D match, TRBD2 (6 bases). V gave up 5 bases and J gave up 1 base, with 16 bases separating them. This CDR3 has 16 residues. The germline V gene encodes CDR1 SGHAT and CDR2 FQNNGV. This CDR3 reads CASSPYPGARTDTQYF. The CDR3 DNA is TGTGCCAGCAGCCCCTACCCGGGAGCGCGCACAGATACGCAGTATTTT.

This chain connects TRBV27 to TRBJ1-1, with D unclear. Deletions cut 4 bases from V and 1 base from J, with 4 bases between. Germline lookup yields CDR1 MNHEY and CDR2 SMNVEV (reference sequence). The CDR3 loop spans 12 amino acids. In DNA, the CDR3 is TGTGCCAGCAGTTCCAGGAACACTGAAGCTTTCTTT. Protein product: CASSSRNTEAFF.

The rearrangement links TRBV28 to TRBJ2-5; possibly TRBD2 for D (5 bases). V was shortened by 5 bases and J by 1 base, with 17 bases between the two germline ends. The germline V gene encodes CDR1 MDHEN and CDR2 SYDVKM. CDR3 length equals 16 residues. CDR3 DNA sequence: TGTGCCAGCAGTCTCCACGTAAGCGGCGGCCAAGAGACCCAGTACTTC. Its protein is CASSLHVSGGQETQYF. Full variable domain (outside the CDR3, taken from reference TRBV28 and TRBJ2-5): DVKVTQSSRYLVKRTGEKVFLECVQDMDHENMFWYRQDPGLGLRLIYFSYDVKMKEKGDIPEGYSVSREKKERFSLILESASTNQTSMYLCASSLHVSGGQETQYFGPGTRLLVL.

The J gene is TRBJ1-2, the V gene TRBV28; TRBD1 agrees at 8 bases. Germline-derived CDR1 and CDR2 are MDHEN and SYDVKM. The CDR3 consists of 14 residues. V lost 3 bases, J lost 7 bases, and 7 bases stayed unmatched. The chain's CDR3 is CASSLSGRGLGYTF. The CDR3, as DNA: TGTGCCAGCAGTTTGTCCGGCAGGGGGCTTGGCTACACCTTC.

The chain is built from TRBV27 and TRBJ2-3, with D unclear. The CDR3 contains 13 residues. Trimming stripped 5 bases from V and 4 bases from J, with 10 bases between. Per the germline V gene, CDR1 is MNHEY and CDR2 is SMNVEV (reference sequence). The CDR3: CASSALVADTQYF. The CDR3 nucleotides are TGTGCCAGCAGTGCCCTAGTGGCAGATACGCAGTATTTT.

The rearrangement joins TRBV5-1 to TRBJ1-1; TRBD1 might be the D (5 bases). Germline V gene sequence: CDR1 SGHRS, CDR2 YFSETQ. V lost 7 bases, J lost 2 bases, and 12 bases lay in between. The CDR3 loop spans 13 amino acids. DNA of the CDR3: TGCGCCAGCGGAGAAGGGGTCAACACTGAAGCTTTCTTT. It translates to CASGEGVNTEAFF.